This is a list of T cell receptor beta chains from one sample in a study of cytomegalovirus exposure and HLA in healthy donors. The method was immunoSEQ multiplex PCR; TCRdb's version includes in-frame clones alone and lacks a portion of them. The sample has approximately 120,000 clones; 69% are singletons. Material: PBMCs. The source is a woman aged 70 to 79 in good health and CMV-seropositive. CDR3s include the opening cysteine and the closing phenylalanine or tryptophan. Each record gives: J gene, clone size, V gene, D gene, CDR3 DNA, CDR3 protein. A D gene is named only where the DNA matches it firmly. Where a row states a size, it is once, few, many or the class of an expanded clone; other rows omit it.

TRBJ2-3,-,TRBV4-2,-,TGTGCCAGCAGCCCGGGAATCAGCACAGATACGCAGTATTTT,CASSPGISTDTQYF
TRBJ2-7,-,TRBV27,-,TGTGCCAGCAGTCCCCAGGCAGCCTTCGAGCAGTACTTC,CASSPQAAFEQYF
TRBJ2-7,few,TRBV7-6,TRBD1,TGTGCCAGCAGCTTAGAACAGGGGATCTACGAGCAGTACTTC,CASSLEQGIYEQYF
TRBJ2-7,-,TRBV4-2,-,TGTGCCAGCAGCCAACTAGAGTCCTACGAGCAGTACTTC,CASSQLESYEQYF
TRBJ2-3,-,TRBV4-2,TRBD2,TGTGCCAGCAGCCAAGTGACTAGCGGGGAAAAAGATACGCAGTATTTT,CASSQVTSGEKDTQYF
TRBJ2-7,-,TRBV2,-,TGTGCCAGCAGTGACCGGAGGGGTCCCTACGAGCAGTACTTC,CASSDRRGPYEQYF
TRBJ1-6,-,TRBV2,TRBD1,TGTGCCAGCAGCGCATCCGGGACAGGGTTAAGCTCACCCCTCCACTTT,CASSASGTGLSSPLHF
TRBJ2-1,-,TRBV4-3,TRBD2,TGCGCCAGCAGCCTTAGCGGGGGGGGCTACAATGAGCAGTTCTTC,CASSLSGGGYNEQFF
TRBJ2-1,once,TRBV6-6,TRBD2,TGTGCCAGCAGTCGCTCGAGCGGGGGCTTCTACAATGAGCAGTTCTTC,CASSRSSGGFYNEQFF
TRBJ2-5,-,TRBV7-2,TRBD2,TGTGCCAGCAGCCCCCTCCCTAGCGGGGGACAAGAGACCCAGTACTTC,CASSPLPSGGQETQYF
TRBJ1-2,-,TRBV5-1,-,TGCGCCAGCAGCGCGACCGCAGGGGACTATGGCTACACCTTC,CASSATAGDYGYTF
TRBJ1-1,-,TRBV7-9,-,TGTGCCAGCTCCGGGGGAACTGAAGCTTTCTTT,CASSGGTEAFF
TRBJ1-5,-,TRBV10-3,-,TGTGCCATCAGTGAGTTTGGGCAGGGGATCAATCAGCCCCAGCATTTT,CAISEFGQGINQPQHF
TRBJ1-5,-,TRBV29-1,TRBD1,TGCAGCGTTGCTGGACAGGGTGGTAATCAGCCCCAGCATTTT,CSVAGQGGNQPQHF
TRBJ2-1,-,TRBV6-6,-,TGTGCCACGCGTCGCGGGGGCCTTTACAATGAGCAGTTCTTC,CATRRGGLYNEQFF
TRBJ2-7,-,TRBV4-1,-,TGCGCCAGCAGCCAAGTTTACCAGGGTTTAATCTTC,CASSQVYQGLIF
TRBJ1-2,once,TRBV25-1,TRBD1,TGTGCCAGCAGCCTCACAGGGGACTATGGCTACACCTTC,CASSLTGDYGYTF
TRBJ2-2,once,TRBV13,TRBD2,TGTGCCAGCAGCCCCAGACTAGCGGGGGGGAAGGGCGGCACCGGGGAGCTGTTTTTT,CASSPRLAGGKGGTGELFF
TRBJ2-3,-,TRBV5-6,-,TGTGCCAGCAGCCCTCTCGGGTTAGCGGACCTCACAGATACGCAGTATTTT,CASSPLGLADLTDTQYF
TRBJ2-5,once,TRBV10-2,TRBD2,TGCGCCAGCACCCCCAGGACTAGCGGTGAGGAGACCCAGTACTTC,CASTPRTSGEETQYF
TRBJ2-7,-,TRBV27,-,-,CASRRAGTSLYEQYF
TRBJ1-2,few,TRBV5-6,-,TGTGCCAGCAGCCCGGAGGGGTCAAAGCGGTTGGGCTACACCTTC,CASSPEGSKRLGYTF
TRBJ2-7,-,TRBV7-9,-,TGTGCCAGCAGCTTACGTCGCGGGGGCCCCCTAAACGAGCAGTACTTC,CASSLRRGGPLNEQYF
TRBJ2-7,few,TRBV27,TRBD1,TGTGCCAGCAGCCCAACCGGGACAGGAGTCTACGAGCAGTACTTC,CASSPTGTGVYEQYF
TRBJ2-3,-,TRBV6-5,TRBD1,TGTGCCAGCAGTCCGCGGACAGGGCAGACAGATACGCAGTATTTT,CASSPRTGQTDTQYF
TRBJ1-5,-,TRBV7-8,-,TGTGCCAGCAGCTATTTGGCGGTTAGAAGCAATCAGCCCCAGCATTTT,CASSYLAVRSNQPQHF
TRBJ1-3,few,TRBV7-9,-,TGTGCCAGCAGCCCGCCGTTTCGGGTGGGAAACACCATATATTTT,CASSPPFRVGNTIYF